This T cell receptor (beta chain) was profiled in a study of memory CD4+ T cells and cytomegalovirus serostatus. The sort gate was single viable CD3+CD4+CD8-CD45RO+ cells for memory CD4+ T cells. V lost 6 bases and J 0 bases, leaving 18 bases between the germline ends. Germline V gives CDR1 SGHTA, CDR2 FQGNSA. This CDR3 region has 17 residues. Only in-frame clones appear in the TCRdb table, and some are missing; sequencing was by immunoSEQ multiplex PCR. This table holds over 65,000 clones, roughly 80% found once. V usage is TRBV7-2 and J usage is TRBJ1-3; D possibly corresponds to TRBD1 (6 bases). The sequenced material came from memory CD4+ T cells from blood. This TCR derives from an adult in good health and CMV-seropositive. CDR3: CASSAVGATSSGNTIYF. The CDR3 region has the DNA TGTGCCAGCAGTGCTGTGGGGGCCACCAGCTCTGGAAACACCATATATTTT.